These 5 T cell receptor beta chains came from one sample sequenced in a study of T cell responses to AZD1222 COVID-19 vaccine (dated by TCRdb to about 2021). The library was generated by the immunoSEQ multiplex PCR assay. TCRdb took this table from immuneACCESS and kept in-frame rearrangements with V and J called. Such tables lack part of the clones; where checked against another copy, unresolved V genes explain under half of the gap, and the rest is unexplained. The sample table records some 130,000 clones; about nine tenths of these occur just once. The ten most abundant clones make up approximately 6% of the sample. Per the publication, the time point label means: baseline before first vaccination. The material was peripheral blood, obtained on day 0 of AZD1222 vaccination. The receptor source for this set is an adult in good health.

Written as DNA, the CDR3 is TGTGCCTGGAGTGTTCGGCAGGTTCAAGAGACCCAGTACTTC. Its protein product is CAWSVRQVQETQYF. V and J are TRBV30 and TRBJ2-5, with D uncertain. This CDR3 contains 14 residues. The V gene lost 0 bases and the J gene lost 2 bases, with 10 bases spanning the gap. CDR1 GTSNPN and CDR2 SVGIG come from the germline V gene (reference sequence).

The chain has TRBV27 and TRBJ2-6; D not certain. Per the germline V gene, CDR1 is MNHEY and CDR2 is SMNVEV (reference sequence). The CDR3 is 13 residues long. Trimming stripped 5 bases from V and 2 bases from J, with 4 bases between. CDR3 in amino acids: CASSPAGANVLTF. CDR3 nucleotides: TGTGCCAGCAGTCCAGCTGGGGCCAACGTCCTGACTTTC.

The chain couples TRBV7-8 to TRBJ1-5; the D is unclear. V lost 1 base, J lost 0 bases, and 16 bases lay in between. The CDR3 runs to 18 residues. CDR1 is SGHVS, CDR2 FQNEAQ, per germline. CDR3 DNA: TGTGCCAGCAGCTTAGTTAGCCGGGCAGAGTATAGCAATCAGCCCCAGCATTTT. This encodes CASSLVSRAEYSNQPQHF.

The chain has TRBV13 and TRBJ2-3; perhaps TRBD2 as D (6 bases). Trimming cost V 4 bases and J 1 base, with 15 bases left between them. Germline-derived CDR1 and CDR2 are PRHDT and FYEKMQ (reference sequence). The CDR3 length is 16 residues. CDR3 sequence: CASSSLFGGGTDTQYF. The CDR3 DNA follows: TGTGCCAGCAGCTCTCTCTTCGGGGGAGGCACAGATACGCAGTATTTT.

The V and J genes are TRBV14 and TRBJ1-3; no reliable D call. V was pared by 3 bases and J by 1 base, with 7 bases between. The CDR3 contains 14 residues. Germline CDR1 is SGHDN and CDR2 is FVKESK. CDR3 sequence (DNA): TGTGCCAGCAGCCAGGGTCTGTCTGGAAACACCATATATTTT. This encodes CASSQGLSGNTIYF. Variable domain in full (rest from reference TRBV14 and TRBJ1-3): EAGVTQFPSHSVIEKGQTVTLRCDPISGHDNLYWYRRVMGKEIKFLLHFVKESKQDESGMPNNRFLAERTGGTYSTLKVQPAELEDSGVYFCASSQGLSGNTIYFGEGSWLTVV.